These 20 T cell receptor beta chains share one sample of origin, sequenced in a study of T cell repertoires in aging, cancer and after chemotherapy. A mixed TRB-A/B primer pool amplified rearranged TRB by multiplex touch-down PCR. TCRdb independently ran MiXCR on the multiplex PCR reads; one entry per CDR3 protein. This sample has roughly 4,300 distinct CDR3 sequences, with 20% to 25% found just once. Peripheral blood genomic DNA, not sorted cells or RNA, was the template. What was sequenced was blood. The receptor source for this set is a human donor in good health. The donor label of this sample is uncertain.

The genes are TRBV6-2 or TRBV6-3 and TRBJ2-7, with 9 bases aligning to TRBD1. CDR3 length equals 15 residues. The V segment lost 8 bases and the J segment 2 bases; nucleotides outside the gene matches: 10. Germline CDR1 is MNHEY and CDR2 is SVGEGT. The CDR3 sequence is CASGWPGQGAYEQYF. CDR3 sequence (DNA): TGTGCCAGCGGGTGGCCGGGACAGGGCGCCTACGAGCAGTACTTC.

V is TRBV14 and J is TRBJ2-7; either TRBD1 or TRBD2 may fit D (5 bases each). With 0 bases removed from V and 1 base from J, the gap between germline ends came to 10 bases. Germline CDR1 SGHDN, CDR2 FVKESK. The CDR3 is 15 amino acids. The CDR3 nucleotides read TGTGCCAGCAGCCAAGATCTGGGGGATTCCTACGAGCAGTACTTC. Translated: CASSQDLGDSYEQYF.

The sample holds a few counts of this clonotype. This chain links TRBV7-9 with TRBJ2-7; 13 positions agree with TRBD2. Germline V gene data show CDR1 as SEHNR and CDR2 as FQNEAQ (reference sequence). The CDR3 extends over 15 amino acids. V gave up 4 bases and J gave up 7 bases; unmatched junction bases: 7. The chain's CDR3 is CASSYGLAGVREQYF. The CDR3 nucleotides are TGTGCCAGCAGCTACGGACTAGCGGGAGTTAGGGAGCAGTACTTC.

By sample share, this clonotype is medium-sized. The V gene is TRBV6-5, the J gene TRBJ1-5; D gene unclear. Trimming stripped 6 bases from V and 0 bases from J, with 12 bases between. The CDR3 has 15 residues. Germline CDR1 reads MNHEY; CDR2 reads SVGAGI. The CDR3 is CASSPNSYSNQPQHF. The CDR3 DNA sequence: TGTGCCAGCAGCCCAAACAGCTATAGCAATCAGCCCCAGCATTTT.

This clonotype ranks as large (0.1 to 1%). The chain uses TRBV11-1 and TRBJ2-2; unclear D gene. Trimming removed 4 bases at V and 8 bases at J, with 11 bases between. The CDR3 runs 13 residues. The germline V gene has CDR1 SGHAT and CDR2 FQDESV (reference sequence). The CDR3 DNA follows: TGTGCCAGCAGCTCCCCCGGAGATGGGGAGCTGTTTTTT. Translating gives CASSSPGDGELFF.

The V gene is TRBV20-1, the J gene TRBJ2-3; 10 nucleotides align to TRBD2. The V gene end was trimmed by 3 bases and the J gene end by 0 bases; junction bases not matched to a gene: 12. Germline CDR1 and CDR2: DFQATT and SNEGSKA (reference sequence). CDR3 size: 18 residues. In DNA, the CDR3 is TGCAGTGCTAGTATGGTAGCGGGGGGACGGACCAGCACAGATACGCAGTATTTT. It encodes CSASMVAGGRTSTDTQYF.

The V gene is TRBV19, the J gene TRBJ1-4; 10 bases fit TRBD1. J gave up 4 bases and V 3 bases, and 11 bases lay outside the gene matches. The germline V gene has CDR1 LNHDA and CDR2 SQIVND (reference sequence). The CDR3 consists of 18 residues. The CDR3 loop is CASSISRTGGSFNEKLFF. The CDR3 region has the DNA TGTGCCAGTAGTATTTCTCGGACAGGGGGGAGTTTTAATGAAAAACTGTTTTTT. The variable domain in full, with the rest retrieved from reference TRBV19 and TRBJ1-4, is DGGITQSPKYLFRKEGQNVTLSCEQNLNHDAMYWYRQDPGQGLRLIYYSQIVNDFQKGDIAEGYSVSREKKESFPLTVTSAQKNPTAFYLCASSISRTGGSFNEKLFFGSGTQLSVL.

The table lists this clonotype with a few counts. This chain links TRBV12-3 or TRBV12-4 with TRBJ2-1; 7 bases align to TRBD2. CDR3 size: 15 residues. V trimming: 1 base; J trimming: 0 bases; junction bases outside the gene matches: 0. The CDR3 region has the DNA TGTGCCAGCAGTTTAGGGACTAGCTCCTACAATGAGCAGTTCTTC. It codes for CASSLGTSSYNEQFF.

By share, this clonotype ranks as medium-sized (0.01 to 0.1%). V usage is TRBV19 and J usage is TRBJ2-3; TRBD2 matches at 8 bases. This CDR3 comprises 13 residues. The V gene end was trimmed by 5 bases and the J gene end by 11 bases; junction bases not matched to a gene: 9. The germline V gene encodes CDR1 LNHDA and CDR2 SQIVND (reference sequence). CDR3 coding DNA: TGTGCCAGTAGTCCCCCGACTAGCGTGGAGCAGTATTTT. Its translation: CASSPPTSVEQYF.

This clonotype is judged large. The chain is built from TRBV19 and TRBJ1-6; 7 nucleotides line up with TRBD1. The length of the CDR3 is 15 residues. Germline loops: CDR1 LNHDA, CDR2 SQIVND (reference sequence). With 8 bases clipped from V and 8 bases from J, the junction kept 12 bases outside the gene matches. This chain's CDR3 is CASAPGGLGDSPLHF. Written as DNA, the CDR3 is TGTGCCAGTGCCCCAGGGGGACTAGGAGATTCACCCCTCCACTTT.

Only a few counts were recorded for this clonotype. This rearrangement joins TRBV7-9 to TRBJ2-1, with 15 positions matching TRBD2. The J segment lost 6 bases and the V segment lost 5 bases, leaving 5 bases of the junction unmatched. CDR1 SEHNR and CDR2 FQNEAQ come from the germline V gene (reference sequence). The CDR3 is 16 amino acids. The CDR3 is CASSARTSGRGNEQFF. In DNA form, the CDR3 reads TGTGCCAGCAGCGCCCGGACTAGCGGGAGGGGCAATGAGCAGTTCTTC.

This clonotype is medium-sized in the sample. The gene calls are TRBV5-5 and TRBJ2-3; TRBD1 might be the D (6 bases). CDR3 size: 14 residues. Trimming removed 4 bases at V and 4 bases at J, with 13 bases between. The germline gives CDR1 SGHKS, CDR2 YYEKEE (reference sequence). The CDR3 sequence: CASSAGVEPDTQYF. The CDR3 DNA is TGTGCCAGCAGCGCAGGGGTCGAGCCAGATACGCAGTATTTT.

J is TRBJ1-1 and V is TRBV7-6, with D perhaps TRBD1 (6 bases). CDR1 and CDR2 (germline): SGHVS, FNYEAQ. The CDR3 consists of 13 residues. The V gene lost 5 bases and the J gene lost 5 bases, with 12 bases spanning the gap. DNA for the CDR3: TGTGCCAGCAGCAAAGGGGGGAGAACTGAAGCTTTCTTT. Amino acids: CASSKGGRTEAFF.

This clonotype is judged large. CDR3 amino acids: CSVDGQGGEKLFF. CDR3 bases: TGCAGCGTTGACGGACAGGGTGGGGAAAAACTGTTTTTT. The chain carries TRBV29-1 and TRBJ1-4; 8 bases are a match to TRBD1. The CDR3 length is 13 residues. The V gene end was trimmed by 3 bases and the J gene end by 8 bases; junction bases not matched to a gene: 5. Per germline, CDR1 SQVTM and CDR2 ANQGSEA.

In its sample, this clonotype is medium-sized. The J gene is TRBJ2-1, the V gene TRBV15, with D possibly being TRBD2 (5 bases). The CDR3 has 13 residues. Germline values: CDR1 LNHNV, CDR2 YYDKDF (reference sequence). Trimming pared 3 bases from V and 10 bases from J, leaving 13 bases between. The CDR3 DNA is TGTGCCACCAGCAGTGGGAGCGGCCTCGAGCAGTTCTTC. This codes for CATSSGSGLEQFF.

The sample holds one count of this clonotype. A read error is possible here, since a much larger clone lies one base away. The V gene is TRBV6-5, the J gene TRBJ2-1; weak D call: TRBD1 (5 bases). The CDR3 has 15 amino acids. CDR1 is MNHEY and CDR2 is SVGAGI in the germline V gene. V lost 7 bases to trimming and J lost 7 bases, with 20 bases between them. Written as DNA, the CDR3 is TGTGCCAGCACCAAGGGGATGCCCAGGGTTAATGAGCAGTTCTTC. It yields the protein CASTKGMPRVNEQFF.

This clonotype is labeled as medium-sized (0.01 to 0.1%). No conserved phenylalanine or tryptophan ends this CDR3, so it is likely a read error. The DNA is left out, because the CDR3 cannot be placed on it with certainty; the CDR3 is given as TCRdb lists it. This chain's CDR3 is CASSPDSASGSLYL. V is TRBV18 and J is TRBJ2-7; no DNA check was done on the table's D call, TRBD2. The CDR3 totals 14 residues, both ends included. The germline CDR1 and CDR2 sequences are KGHSH and LQKENI.

By its share, this clonotype is medium-sized. V is TRBV6-5 and J is TRBJ1-2; 9 nucleotides line up with TRBD1. The V gene's germline CDR1 is MNHEY and CDR2 SVGAGI. V trimming: 6 bases; J trimming: 7 bases; junction bases outside the gene matches: 15. The CDR3 spans 16 residues. The chain's CDR3 is CASSLGQGAQTGGYTF. For the CDR3, the DNA is TGTGCCAGCAGCTTGGGACAGGGAGCCCAGACGGGTGGCTACACCTTC.

This chain uses TRBV11-1 with TRBJ2-5, with D possibly TRBD1 on 6 matching bases. The CDR3 covers 16 residues. Looked up from germline, CDR1 is SGHAT and CDR2 is FQDESV (reference sequence). V was shortened by 5 bases and J by 2 bases, with 18 bases between the two germline ends. CDR3 loop: CASSLLGGRSQETQYF. The CDR3 DNA is TGTGCCAGCAGCCTGCTAGGGGGAAGGAGTCAAGAGACCCAGTACTTC.

By share of the sample, this clonotype is medium-sized. The chain uses TRBV27 and TRBJ2-3; 9 bases map to TRBD1. The V segment lost 5 bases and the J segment 3 bases; nucleotides outside the gene matches: 12. The CDR3 covers 17 residues. The germline CDR1 and CDR2 sequences are MNHEY and SMNVEV (reference sequence). The chain's CDR3 is CASSRGQGIDVTDTQYF. The CDR3 region has the DNA TGTGCCAGCAGTCGCGGACAGGGGATAGATGTTACAGATACGCAGTATTTT.